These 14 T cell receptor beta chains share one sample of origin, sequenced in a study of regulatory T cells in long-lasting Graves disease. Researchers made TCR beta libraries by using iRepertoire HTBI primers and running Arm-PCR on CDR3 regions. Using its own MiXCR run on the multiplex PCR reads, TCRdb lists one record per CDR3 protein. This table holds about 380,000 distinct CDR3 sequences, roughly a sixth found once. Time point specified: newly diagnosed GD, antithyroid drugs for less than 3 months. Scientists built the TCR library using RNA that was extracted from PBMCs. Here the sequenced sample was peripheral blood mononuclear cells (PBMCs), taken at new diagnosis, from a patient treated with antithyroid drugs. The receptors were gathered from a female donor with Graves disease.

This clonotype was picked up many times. The CDR3 coding sequence is TGCAGTGCTGCGGGGGGGACGATCCCCCAGCCCCAGCATTTT. This translates into CSAAGGTIPQPQHF. The V gene is TRBV20-1, the J gene TRBJ1-5; TRBD1 might be the D (5 bases). This CDR3 contains 14 residues. V was clipped by 5 bases and J by 7 bases, with 18 bases between them. CDR1 is DFQATT, CDR2 SNEGSKA, per germline (reference sequence).

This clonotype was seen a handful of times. The CDR3 bases are TGTGCCAGCAGTTTCGGACTAGCGGCTTACAATGAGCAGTTCTTC. This sequence encodes CASSFGLAAYNEQFF. The rearrangement joins TRBV27 to TRBJ2-1; TRBD2 agrees at 10 bases. Germline-derived CDR1 and CDR2 are MNHEY and SMNVEV (reference sequence). The CDR3 spans 15 residues. V was pared by 3 bases and J by 4 bases, with 3 bases of the junction left unmatched.

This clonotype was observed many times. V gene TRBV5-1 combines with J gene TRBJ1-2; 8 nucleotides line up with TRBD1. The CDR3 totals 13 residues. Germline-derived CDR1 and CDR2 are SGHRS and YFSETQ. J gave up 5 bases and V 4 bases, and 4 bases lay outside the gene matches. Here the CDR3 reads CASSTGQGYGYTF. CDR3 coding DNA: TGCGCCAGCAGCACCGGACAGGGATATGGCTACACCTTC.

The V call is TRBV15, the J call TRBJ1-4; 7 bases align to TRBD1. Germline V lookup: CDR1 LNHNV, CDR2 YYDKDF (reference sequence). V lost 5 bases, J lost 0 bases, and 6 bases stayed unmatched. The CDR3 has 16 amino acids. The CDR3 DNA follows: TGTGCCACCAGCGTAACCACAGGGGCAACTAATGAAAAACTGTTTTTT. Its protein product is CATSVTTGATNEKLFF.

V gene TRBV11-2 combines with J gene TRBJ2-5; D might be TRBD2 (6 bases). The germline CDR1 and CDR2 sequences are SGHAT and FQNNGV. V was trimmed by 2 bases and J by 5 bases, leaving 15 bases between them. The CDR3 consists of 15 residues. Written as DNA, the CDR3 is TGTGCCAGCAGCTTAATTCTGGGACTCGGGGAGACCCAGTACTTC. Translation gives CASSLILGLGETQYF.

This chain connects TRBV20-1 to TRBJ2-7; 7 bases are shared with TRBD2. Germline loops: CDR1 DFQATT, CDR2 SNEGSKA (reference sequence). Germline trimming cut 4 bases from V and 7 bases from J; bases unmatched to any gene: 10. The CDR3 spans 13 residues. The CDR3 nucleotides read TGCAGTGCTATACGCGGGAGCGGTATGGAGCAGTACTTC. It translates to CSAIRGSGMEQYF.

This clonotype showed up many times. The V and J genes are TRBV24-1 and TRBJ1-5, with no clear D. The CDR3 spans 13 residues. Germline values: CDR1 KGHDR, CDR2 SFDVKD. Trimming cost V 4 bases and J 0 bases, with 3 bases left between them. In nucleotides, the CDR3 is TGTGCCACCAGTGAAAGTAGCAATCAGCCCCAGCATTTT. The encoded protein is CATSESSNQPQHF.

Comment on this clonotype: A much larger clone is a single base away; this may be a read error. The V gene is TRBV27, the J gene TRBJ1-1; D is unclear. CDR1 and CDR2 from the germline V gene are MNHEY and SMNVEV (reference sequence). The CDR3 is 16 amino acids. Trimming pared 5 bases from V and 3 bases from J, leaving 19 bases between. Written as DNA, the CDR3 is TGTGCCAGCAGTCAAAGACCGCGGGTCTGGGACACTGAAGCTTTCTTT. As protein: CASSQRPRVWDTEAFF.

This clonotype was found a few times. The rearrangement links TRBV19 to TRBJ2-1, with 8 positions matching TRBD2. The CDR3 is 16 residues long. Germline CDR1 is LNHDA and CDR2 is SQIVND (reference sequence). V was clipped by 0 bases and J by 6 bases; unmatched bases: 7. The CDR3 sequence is CASSIEGTSRGNEQFF. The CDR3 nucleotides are TGTGCCAGTAGTATAGAGGGGACTAGTAGAGGCAATGAGCAGTTCTTC.

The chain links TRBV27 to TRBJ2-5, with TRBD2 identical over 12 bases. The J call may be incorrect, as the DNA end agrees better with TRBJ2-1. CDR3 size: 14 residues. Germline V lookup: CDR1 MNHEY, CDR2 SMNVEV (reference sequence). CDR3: CASSLAGGFNEQFF. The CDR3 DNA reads TGTGCCAGCAGTCTAGCGGGAGGGTTCAATGAGCAGTTCTTC.

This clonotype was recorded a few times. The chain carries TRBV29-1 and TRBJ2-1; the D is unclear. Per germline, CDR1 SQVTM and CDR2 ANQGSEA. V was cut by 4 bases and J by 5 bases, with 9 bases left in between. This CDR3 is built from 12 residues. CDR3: CSVGDGDNEQFF. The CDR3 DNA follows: TGCAGCGTTGGGGATGGGGACAATGAGCAGTTCTTC.

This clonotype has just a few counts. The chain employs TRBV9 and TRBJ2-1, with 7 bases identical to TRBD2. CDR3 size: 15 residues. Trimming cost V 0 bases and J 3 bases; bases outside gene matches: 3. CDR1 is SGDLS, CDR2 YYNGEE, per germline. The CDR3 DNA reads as TGTGCCAGCAGCGTAGCGACGGGGGGCTACAATGAGCAGTTCTTC. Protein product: CASSVATGGYNEQFF.

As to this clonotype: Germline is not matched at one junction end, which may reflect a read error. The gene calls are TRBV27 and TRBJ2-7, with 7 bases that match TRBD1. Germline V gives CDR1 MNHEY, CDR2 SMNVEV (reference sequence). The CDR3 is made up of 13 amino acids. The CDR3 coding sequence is TGTGCCAGCAGTTTAGACAGGGTATACGGGCAGTACTTC. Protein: CASSLDRVYGQYF.

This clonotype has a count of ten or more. The CDR3 DNA follows: TGTGCCAGCAGTTATCGGGGGCAGAACACTGAAGCTTTCTTT. Translating it yields CASSYRGQNTEAFF. The chain employs TRBV6-5 and TRBJ1-1, with TRBD1 as a possible D gene (6 bases). Germline V lookup: CDR1 MNHEY, CDR2 SVGAGI. This CDR3 region has 14 residues. Between the trimmed V and J ends, which lost 3 bases and 1 base, there was a span of 9 bases.